One sample yielded the 3 T cell receptor beta chains listed below, sequenced in a study of blood T cell repertoires in COVID-19. Clones were read by immunoSEQ multiplex PCR, and TCRdb kept only the in-frame ones, dropping some. The sample has more than 400,000 clones, approximately 85% seen once; the top ten hold about 3%. Specimen: peripheral blood. These receptors were collected from a human donor in a cohort sampled during active COVID-19.

The rearrangement links TRBV11-2 to TRBJ2-5, with TRBD2 identical over 8 bases. The CDR3 length is 16 residues. Per the germline V gene, CDR1 is SGHAT and CDR2 is FQNNGV. V lost 3 bases to trimming and J lost 2 bases; unmatched junction nucleotides: 8. The CDR3 nucleotides read TGTGCCAGCAGCTTTCCCTCCGGGGGGGGACAAGAGACCCAGTACTTC. It encodes CASSFPSGGGQETQYF. The variable domain in full, completed from reference TRBV11-2 and TRBJ2-5, reads EAGVAQSPRYKIIEKRQSVAFWCNPISGHATLYWYQQILGQGPKLLIQFQNNGVVDDSQLPKDRFSAERLKGVDSTLKIQPAKLEDSAVYLCASSFPSGGGQETQYFGPGTRLLVL.

This chain links TRBV5-1 with TRBJ1-4; D perhaps matches TRBD1 (5 bases). The CDR3 extends over 14 amino acids. Germline V CDR1 and CDR2: SGHRS, YFSETQ. Trimming stripped 0 bases from V and 8 bases from J, with 11 bases between. CDR3 sequence (DNA): TGCGCCAGCAGCTTGGAGGGGCGCGAGGAAAAACTGTTTTTT. This sequence encodes CASSLEGREEKLFF.

The chain has TRBV3-1 (or the pseudogene TRBV3-2) and TRBJ1-6; TRBD1 might be the D (6 bases). Germline V gene data show CDR1 as LGHDT and CDR2 as YNNKEL (reference sequence). Trimming removed 6 bases from V and 8 bases from J, with 14 bases in between. This CDR3 is 14 amino acids long. The CDR3 bases are TGTGCCAGCAGTTCCGGGACAAAGGATTCACCCCTCCACTTT. As protein: CASSSGTKDSPLHF.